This TCR beta chain was observed in a study of identical twins. Unique molecular identifiers were in the cDNA, with template-switch universal primer binding. TCRdb itself ran the 5' RACE reads through MiXCR, one entry per CDR3 protein. The sample has approximately 1.8 million distinct CDR3 sequences; roughly 35% are singletons. Study-wide points: The study based its conclusions on cross-sectional statistical analysis and did not follow the same donors.

V gave up 5 bases and J gave up 5 bases; unmatched junction bases: 6. The CDR3 totals 14 residues. Each donor was a healthy Caucasian. This clonotype has a handful of counts. What it binds is unknown. The sequenced material came from cord blood. J is TRBJ2-3 and V is TRBV12-3 or TRBV12-4; 8 bases agree with TRBD1. The TCR originated in a newborn girl in good health. The CDR3 DNA reads as TGTGCCAGCAGTGCGACAGGGGCGGGAGATACGCAGTATTTT. It yields the protein CASSATGAGDTQYF.